This entry lists 21 T cell receptor beta chains sequenced from one sample in a study of Tregs in tolerant kidney transplant recipients. Assay used: immunoSEQ multiplex PCR; TCRdb lists only in-frame clones, some missing. The sample lists roughly 66,000 clones; around nine tenths were seen once. The source material was CD8+ T cells from blood, sampled before the transplant. These receptors were collected from a human donor who received a combined kidney and bone marrow transplant.

The V call is TRBV19, the J call TRBJ1-4; 10 bases align to TRBD1. In germline, CDR1 is LNHDA, CDR2 SQIVND (reference sequence). This CDR3 spans 17 amino acids. With V trimmed by 6 bases and J by 2 bases, 9 bases remained unmatched. The DNA for the CDR3 is TGTGCCAGTAGCAGAGGGACAGGGGCCGCGACTAATGAAAAACTGTTTTTT. Residues: CASSRGTGAATNEKLFF.

This chain uses TRBV7-9 with TRBJ2-5; the match to TRBD1 covers 7 bases. The CDR3 runs 14 residues. The germline gives CDR1 SEHNR, CDR2 FQNEAQ (reference sequence). The junction had 3 bases not matched to a gene; V was cut back by 5 bases and J by 0 bases. The CDR3 nucleotides read TGTGCCAGCAGCGGGACAGAGAACCAAGAGACCCAGTACTTC. Its translation is CASSGTENQETQYF.

This clone was found once. The chain uses TRBV7-6 and TRBJ1-1, with 10 nucleotides matching TRBD1. The CDR3 has 15 residues. Trimming at V came to 5 bases and at J to 4 bases, leaving 7 bases not matched to a gene. Germline V lookup: CDR1 SGHVS, CDR2 FNYEAQ. This CDR3 is CASSPLDRGTTEAFF. The CDR3, as DNA: TGTGCCAGCAGCCCCCTGGACAGGGGGACCACTGAAGCTTTCTTT.

The rearrangement links TRBV6-1 to TRBJ2-3; 15 positions agree with TRBD2. V gave up 3 bases and J gave up 6 bases; unmatched junction bases: 1. This CDR3 has 15 residues. Germline V gene data show CDR1 as MNHNS and CDR2 as SASEGT. The CDR3 bases are TGTGCCAGCAGTGAGGGGACTAGCGGGGGGGATACGCAGTATTTT. Encoded protein: CASSEGTSGGDTQYF.

This rearrangement joins TRBV5-6 to TRBJ1-6, with 8 bases lining up with TRBD1. This CDR3 comprises 14 residues. Germline CDR1 reads SGHDT; CDR2 reads YYEEEE. V trimming: 4 bases; J trimming: 7 bases; junction bases outside the gene matches: 4. CDR3 region: CASSRGQGNSPLHF. CDR3 in DNA: TGTGCCAGCAGCAGAGGACAGGGAAATTCACCCCTCCACTTT. The full variable domain, rest sourced from reference TRBV5-6 and TRBJ1-6, is DAGVTQSPTHLIKTRGQQVTLRCSPKSGHDTVSWYQQALGQGPQFIFQYYEEEERQRGNFPDRFSGHQFPNYSSELNVNALLLGDSALYLCASSRGQGNSPLHFGNGTRLTVT.

V and J are TRBV4-1 and TRBJ1-1, with 7 bases matching TRBD1. Germline assignment: CDR1 MGHRA and CDR2 YSYEKL. The CDR3 loop spans 14 amino acids. After removal of 2 bases from V and 3 bases from J, the junction contained 3 bases not matched to a gene. Here the CDR3 reads CASSQTGTDTEAFF. The CDR3 DNA follows: TGCGCCAGCAGCCAAACCGGGACAGACACTGAAGCTTTCTTT.

Concerning this clone: In the same sample, other DNA sequences code for this CDR3. J is TRBJ2-1 and V is TRBV5-1; the match to TRBD2 covers 9 bases. After removal of 5 bases from V and 4 bases from J, the junction contained 16 bases not matched to a gene. The CDR3 is 18 residues long. Looked up from germline, CDR1 is SGHRS and CDR2 is YFSETQ. CDR3 nucleotide sequence: TGCGCCAGCAGTCCAAAGGGGAGCGGGGGGCCCCCTTACAATGAGCAGTTCTTC. Protein sequence: CASSPKGSGGPPYNEQFF.

V gene TRBV9 combines with J gene TRBJ2-1; weak D call: TRBD1 (5 bases). From germline, CDR1 is SGDLS and CDR2 YYNGEE. Trimming stripped 2 bases from V and 4 bases from J, with 10 bases between. CDR3 length equals 14 residues. The CDR3 coding sequence is TGTGCCAGCAGCGTTAGGGCAGGGTACAATGAGCAGTTCTTC. Its translation is CASSVRAGYNEQFF.

The CDR3 is CASSFGQFNYGYTF. CDR3 DNA sequence: TGTGCCAGCAGCTTTGGACAGTTTAACTATGGCTACACCTTC. The J gene is TRBJ1-2, the V gene TRBV7-9, with D possibly matching TRBD1 (6 bases). The V end lost 3 bases, the J end lost 1 base, and 9 bases lay between the germline ends. In germline, CDR1 is SEHNR, CDR2 FQNEAQ (reference sequence). The CDR3 sequence is 14 residues long.

The rearrangement uses TRBV13 and TRBJ2-3, with TRBD1 as a possible D gene (6 bases). The CDR3 is made up of 19 amino acids. The V gene's germline CDR1 is PRHDT and CDR2 FYEKMQ (reference sequence). Trimming shortened V by 5 bases and J by 3 bases, and 27 bases separated the two germline ends. The CDR3 here is CASSPPSTAGEDQTDTQYF. CDR3 sequence (DNA): TGTGCCAGCAGCCCCCCATCTACCGCAGGGGAAGACCAGACAGATACGCAGTATTTT.

The chain has TRBV5-6 and TRBJ1-2, with D possibly being TRBD1 (6 bases). V lost 0 bases to trimming and J lost 2 bases, with 11 bases between them. CDR1 is SGHDT, CDR2 YYEEEE, per germline. The CDR3 has 15 residues. The CDR3 here is CASSLVGQQNYGYTF. As DNA, the CDR3 is TGTGCCAGCAGCTTGGTTGGACAGCAAAACTATGGCTACACCTTC.

The V call is TRBV13, the J call TRBJ2-6; D ambiguous. The CDR3 is made up of 19 amino acids. Germline V CDR1 and CDR2: PRHDT, FYEKMQ (reference sequence). Trimming cost V 4 bases and J 0 bases, with 19 bases left between them. CDR3 sequence reads: CASSSSSGLGYSGANVLTF. DNA for the CDR3: TGTGCCAGCAGCTCCAGTTCGGGTTTGGGTTACTCTGGGGCCAACGTCCTGACTTTC.

This chain's CDR3 is CASSLVGELSGGLNEQFF. The CDR3 DNA is TGTGCCAGCAGCTTGGTAGGGGAGCTTAGCGGGGGTCTCAATGAGCAGTTCTTC. The rearrangement links TRBV5-6 to TRBJ2-1; 9 nucleotides match TRBD2. J gave up 6 bases and V 0 bases, and 13 bases lay outside the gene matches. There are 18 residues in the CDR3. Looked up from germline, CDR1 is SGHDT and CDR2 is YYEEEE. The full variable domain, its missing parts supplied by reference TRBV5-6 and TRBJ2-1, is DAGVTQSPTHLIKTRGQQVTLRCSPKSGHDTVSWYQQALGQGPQFIFQYYEEEERQRGNFPDRFSGHQFPNYSSELNVNALLLGDSALYLCASSLVGELSGGLNEQFFGPGTRLTVL.

The chain is built from TRBV4-3 and TRBJ2-1; no clear D. V lost 0 bases and J lost 10, with 10 bases in between. The germline gives CDR1 LGHNA, CDR2 YSLEER. CDR3 length: 13 amino acids. The CDR3 is CASSQDGPWEQFF. CDR3 bases: TGCGCCAGCAGCCAAGATGGGCCGTGGGAGCAGTTCTTC.

This clone was found once. J is TRBJ2-5 and V is TRBV11-2; D possibly corresponds to TRBD2 (6 bases). Germline lookup yields CDR1 SGHAT and CDR2 FQNNGV. This CDR3 is built from 16 residues. Trimming took off 4 bases at V and 4 bases at J, with 19 bases between the two ends. The CDR3 region has the DNA TGTGCCAGCAGCTCCAGTTGGGGGACTCCACGAGAGACCCAGTACTTC. Amino acid sequence: CASSSSWGTPRETQYF.

The DNA for the CDR3 is TGCGCCAGCAGCCAAATAAGCGGGAGGGCCGGGTACGAGCAGTACTTC. Protein: CASSQISGRAGYEQYF. The genes are TRBV4-1 and TRBJ2-7; 10 positions match TRBD2. V was clipped by 2 bases and J by 4 bases; unmatched bases: 8. The CDR3 consists of 16 residues. The germline gives CDR1 MGHRA, CDR2 YSYEKL.

The V gene is TRBV7-8, the J gene TRBJ1-1; TRBD1 agrees at 10 bases. The CDR3 contains 14 residues. The germline gives CDR1 SGHVS, CDR2 FQNEAQ. The V segment lost 3 bases and the J segment 3 bases; nucleotides outside the gene matches: 1. The CDR3 DNA reads TGTGCCAGCAGCTTCGACAGGGGGCACACTGAAGCTTTCTTT. Translation: CASSFDRGHTEAFF.

The rearrangement joins TRBV10-3 to TRBJ2-7; 10 nucleotides line up with TRBD2. V gave up 5 bases and J gave up 2 bases; unmatched junction bases: 6. This CDR3 spans 15 amino acids. Germline CDR1 reads ENHRY; CDR2 reads SYGVKD. CDR3 loop: CAISQTSGPTYEQYF. CDR3 in DNA: TGTGCCATCAGTCAGACTAGCGGGCCGACCTACGAGCAGTACTTC.

This clone was seen a single time. The chain uses TRBV19 and TRBJ2-1, with a tentative D call TRBD1 (6 bases). Germline V gives CDR1 LNHDA, CDR2 SQIVND (reference sequence). Trimming cost V 4 bases and J 7 bases, with 17 bases left between them. There are 15 residues in the CDR3. The CDR3 region is CASSTGTRAPNEQFF. The CDR3 bases are TGTGCCAGTAGTACCGGGACAAGGGCCCCTAATGAGCAGTTCTTC.

V gene TRBV27 combines with J gene TRBJ1-5; TRBD1 aligns across 8 bases. The CDR3 spans 16 residues. Germline CDR1 MNHEY, CDR2 SMNVEV (reference sequence). V dropped 6 bases and J dropped 2; count of bases not matched to a gene: 9. Written as DNA, the CDR3 is TGTGCCAGCAGCCACCTCACAGGGGGTGGCAATCAGCCCCAGCATTTT. Residues: CASSHLTGGGNQPQHF.

This chain joins TRBV7-2 and TRBJ1-2, with 8 bases that match TRBD1. The CDR3 loop spans 16 amino acids. V trimming: 6 bases; J trimming: 3 bases; junction bases outside the gene matches: 12. Germline values: CDR1 SGHTA, CDR2 FQGNSA. CDR3 region: CASRHSLTGGDYGYTF. In DNA, the CDR3 is TGTGCCAGCAGGCATTCCCTCACAGGGGGTGACTATGGCTACACCTTC.